These 27 T cell receptor beta chains share one sample of origin, sequenced in a study of molecular identifiers for immune sequencing clone quantification. Each CDR3 protein is one row after TCRdb ran MiXCR on the PCR reads. The sample includes about 500,000 distinct CDR3 sequences, around 25% seen only once; the top ten take over 0.6%. Source material: naive CD8+ T cells from blood, with Jurkat cell RNA spiked in. The subset denotes: FACS-sorted CD8+CD4-CCR7+CD45RA+ naive T cells. The receptors shown here come from a human donor in good health. Some libraries in this study had Jurkat cell RNA spiked in.

Many counts were recorded for this clonotype. This rearrangement joins TRBV29-1 to TRBJ2-1; 9 nucleotides align to TRBD2. The CDR3 extends over 13 amino acids. Germline CDR1 is SQVTM and CDR2 is ANQGSEA. V trimming: 4 bases; J trimming: 8 bases; junction bases outside the gene matches: 6. CDR3 bases: TGCAGCGTTGGTTTGCGGGAGGGAGATGAGCAGTTCTTC. It is translated as CSVGLREGDEQFF.

This chain joins TRBV7-9 and TRBJ1-4; D is perhaps TRBD1 (5 bases). V was shortened by 1 base and J by 4 bases, with 13 bases between the two germline ends. Germline V CDR1 and CDR2: SEHNR, FQNEAQ (reference sequence). The length of the CDR3 is 16 residues. CDR3 sequence reads: CASSLVPGKVNEKLFF. The CDR3 DNA sequence: TGTGCCAGCAGCTTAGTTCCAGGGAAAGTTAATGAAAAACTGTTTTTT.

This clonotype was seen many times. The rearrangement uses TRBV6-2 or TRBV6-3 and TRBJ1-5; no definite D call. Germline values: CDR1 MNHEY, CDR2 SVGEGT. The CDR3 loop spans 14 amino acids. V lost 4 bases and J 0 bases, leaving 7 bases between the germline ends. DNA of the CDR3: TGTGCCAGCAGTTCAACCTTTAGCAATCAGCCCCAGCATTTT. Amino acids: CASSSTFSNQPQHF.

This clonotype was observed many times. The chain couples TRBV7-3 to TRBJ1-5; D gene unclear. V was pared by 1 base and J by 0 bases, with 7 bases between. CDR1 is SGHTA, CDR2 FQGTGA, per germline. The CDR3 contains 15 residues. The CDR3 here is CASSLSGSSNQPQHF. DNA for the CDR3: TGTGCCAGCAGCTTAAGCGGCAGTAGCAATCAGCCCCAGCATTTT.

Notes on this clonotype: One end of the junction is discordant with germline, which a read error may explain. The genes are TRBV7-7 and TRBJ2-1; the D is unclear. Germline loops: CDR1 SSHAT, CDR2 FNYEAQ (reference sequence). This CDR3 spans 15 amino acids. DNA of the CDR3: TGTGCTAGCAGCGTCAGCCCTAGCTCCTACAATGAGCAGTTCTTC. Protein sequence: CASSVSPSSYNEQFF.

The rearrangement joins TRBV6-7 to TRBJ2-3, with 13 bases identical to TRBD2. TRBV6-7 is filed as an ORF, its function uncertain. The CDR3 runs to 16 residues. V lost 10 bases, J lost 0 bases, and 7 bases stayed unmatched. The CDR3 DNA reads TGTGCCAATTTGACTAGCGGGAGGACTAGCACAGATACGCAGTATTTT. It codes for CANLTSGRTSTDTQYF.

Ten or more counts support this clonotype. The DNA for the CDR3 is TGCAGTGCTAGACTCGGGGGAGAGGTCGAGCAGTACTTC. It translates to CSARLGGEVEQYF. The chain carries TRBV20-1 and TRBJ2-7; D might be TRBD2 (6 bases). This CDR3 spans 13 amino acids. The V gene lost 2 bases and the J gene lost 6 bases, with 14 bases spanning the gap. Germline lookup yields CDR1 DFQATT and CDR2 SNEGSKA (reference sequence).

Points on this clonotype: The conserved phenylalanine or tryptophan is not found at the CDR3 terminus, so this likely reflects a read error. The CDR3 DNA reads TGTGCCAGCAGTGAGCGGGGGACTAGCGGGAGAAGTCCCACAGATACGCAGTATCTT. It translates to CASSERGTSGRSPTDTQYL. This chain uses TRBV6-4 with TRBJ2-3; 14 positions match TRBD2. The V gene's germline CDR1 is MRHNA and CDR2 SNTAGT. CDR3 length equals 19 residues. The V segment lost 3 bases and the J segment 2 bases; nucleotides outside the gene matches: 10.

Comment on this clonotype: This may be a read error: a much more frequent sequence differs by one nucleotide. The chain couples TRBV2 to TRBJ1-5; perhaps TRBD1 as D (5 bases). CDR1 SNHLY and CDR2 FYNNEI come from the germline V gene. The CDR3 spans 12 residues. The DNA of the CDR3 is TGTACCAGCAGCGGCAGGGAGGCTACCCAGCATTTT. This encodes CTSSGREATQHF.

The chain is built from TRBV6-6 and TRBJ1-3; maybe TRBD1 (6 bases). CDR3 size: 16 residues. Germline lookup yields CDR1 MNHNY and CDR2 SVGAGI (reference sequence). V was clipped by 2 bases and J by 2 bases, with 13 bases between them. This CDR3 is CASSYPVGGAGNTIYF. DNA of the CDR3: TGTGCCAGCAGTTACCCCGTTGGGGGCGCTGGAAACACCATATATTTT.

With respect to this clonotype: A much larger clonotype is one base distant, so this may be a read error. The chain carries TRBV6-2 or TRBV6-3 and TRBJ2-3; either TRBD1 or TRBD2 may supply D (6 bases each). Trimming took 7 bases from V and 6 from J, leaving 23 bases between them. This CDR3 has 16 residues. Germline lookup yields CDR1 MNHEY and CDR2 SVGEGT. This CDR3 reads CASNVLLVGGADTQYF. The CDR3 DNA follows: TGTGCCAGCAACGTCCTCCTAGTGGGGGGCGCGGATACGCAGTATTTT.

This clonotype was seen many times. The rearrangement links TRBV9 to TRBJ2-3, with 12 bases aligning to TRBD2. Germline CDR1 is SGDLS and CDR2 is YYNGEE. V gave up 2 bases and J gave up 1 base; unmatched junction bases: 2. This CDR3 is built from 16 residues. In nucleotides, the CDR3 is TGTGCCAGCAGCGTTTGGACTAGCGGGGGCACAGATACGCAGTATTTT. Protein: CASSVWTSGGTDTQYF.

This clonotype came up a few times. V usage is TRBV20-1 and J usage is TRBJ1-2; 9 positions agree with TRBD1. Germline trimming cut 4 bases from V and 7 bases from J; bases unmatched to any gene: 10. Germline CDR1 and CDR2: DFQATT and SNEGSKA (reference sequence). CDR3 length: 14 amino acids. In nucleotides, the CDR3 is TGCAGTGCTATTTTTAGGACAGGGGACTCTGGCTACACCTTC. Its protein product is CSAIFRTGDSGYTF.

The chain uses TRBV19 and TRBJ1-4; D perhaps matches TRBD1 (5 bases). Germline V lookup: CDR1 LNHDA, CDR2 SQIVND (reference sequence). The CDR3 sequence is 14 residues long. V lost 3 bases and J 7 bases, leaving 12 bases between the germline ends. CDR3 region: CASSIQGYSEKLFF. The CDR3 region has the DNA TGTGCCAGTAGTATTCAGGGTTATAGTGAAAAACTGTTTTTT.

This clonotype has just a few counts. The J gene is TRBJ2-1, the V gene TRBV9; 11 bases line up with TRBD2. This CDR3 has 13 residues. J gave up 12 bases and V 3 bases, and 5 bases lay outside the gene matches. Germline V gives CDR1 SGDLS, CDR2 YYNGEE. In nucleotides, the CDR3 is TGTGCCAGCAGCGACACTAGCGGGAGCAGGCAGTTCTTC. It is translated as CASSDTSGSRQFF.

In the case of this clonotype: Given a much more abundant clone one base away, this may be a read error. The V gene is TRBV5-4, the J gene TRBJ1-1; no firm D call. The CDR3 extends over 11 amino acids. CDR1 and CDR2 (germline): SGHNT, YYREEE (reference sequence). The CDR3 DNA reads as TGTGCCAGCAGCACCGGACCTGAAGCTCTCTTT. Its protein is CASSTGPEALF.

This chain uses TRBV12-3 or TRBV12-4 with TRBJ1-2; D ambiguous. This CDR3 is built from 14 residues. The V and J ends lost 5 bases and 8 bases respectively, with 18 bases between them. CDR3 sequence: CASSPTSVPFGYTF. For the CDR3, the DNA is TGTGCCAGCAGTCCAACATCAGTCCCCTTCGGCTACACCTTC.

Comment on this clonotype: A read error may account for a junction end that differs from germline. The V call is TRBV13, the J call TRBJ1-5; D is perhaps TRBD1 (5 bases). CDR3 length: 14 residues. The germline V gene encodes CDR1 PRHDT and CDR2 FYEKMQ (reference sequence). CDR3 bases: TGTGCCGGCAGCGCAGACAGAAGCAATCAGCCCCAGCATTTT. It translates to CAGSADRSNQPQHF.

In this sample, this clonotype turned up a few times. This rearrangement joins TRBV4-3 to TRBJ2-7, with 7 bases identical to TRBD2. Germline trimming cut 0 bases from V and 4 bases from J; bases unmatched to any gene: 9. The CDR3 consists of 16 residues. Germline lookup yields CDR1 LGHNA and CDR2 YSLEER. The CDR3 DNA follows: TGCGCCAGCAGCCAAGATAGTTCGGGGGGTTTGTACGAGCAGTACTTC. Its translation: CASSQDSSGGLYEQYF.

This clonotype was detected many times. The chain links TRBV6-2 or TRBV6-3 to TRBJ2-2; D ambiguous. Trimming cost V 8 bases and J 4 bases, with 5 bases left between them. Germline loops: CDR1 MNHEY, CDR2 SVGEGT. CDR3 length: 11 amino acids. The CDR3 DNA reads TGTGCCAGCGGGGTCACCGGGGAGCTGTTTTTT. It encodes CASGVTGELFF.

Turning to this clonotype: This clone may be a read error of a much larger clone one base away. V usage is TRBV12-3 or TRBV12-4 and J usage is TRBJ2-3, with D perhaps matching TRBD2 (5 bases). Deletions cut 5 bases from V and 3 bases from J, with 12 bases between. The CDR3 contains 14 residues. The CDR3 DNA reads TGTGCCAGCAGTCCCTTCCGGGATACAGATACGCAGTATTTT. Translating gives CASSPFRDTDTQYF.

Only a few counts were recorded for this clonotype. The chain joins TRBV20-1 to TRBJ1-3; no clear D. Germline V gene sequence: CDR1 DFQATT, CDR2 SNEGSKA (reference sequence). V was trimmed by 2 bases and J by 0 bases, leaving 11 bases between them. The CDR3 is 15 amino acids. This CDR3 is CSARNPGFSGNTIYF. The CDR3 DNA sequence: TGCAGTGCTAGAAACCCAGGATTCTCTGGAAACACCATATATTTT.

This clonotype was counted many times. This chain connects TRBV20-1 to TRBJ2-3, with 8 bases lining up with TRBD2. After removal of 6 bases from V and 2 bases from J, the junction contained 4 bases not matched to a gene. Germline V gives CDR1 DFQATT, CDR2 SNEGSKA (reference sequence). This CDR3 has 13 amino acids. CDR3: CSASSGTTDTQYF. The CDR3 DNA reads as TGCAGTGCAAGTAGCGGGACCACAGATACGCAGTATTTT.

In this sample, this clonotype turned up many times. The chain uses TRBV7-6 and TRBJ2-3; the D is unclear. Trimming took 2 bases from V and 2 from J, leaving 11 bases between them. This CDR3 spans 15 amino acids. From germline, CDR1 is SGHVS and CDR2 FNYEAQ. The CDR3 DNA reads TGTGCCAGCAGCTTAATAGCAGGTTTCACAGATACGCAGTATTTT. It specifies CASSLIAGFTDTQYF. The full variable domain, with the rest looked up from reference TRBV7-6 and TRBJ2-3, is GAGVSQSPRYKVTKRGQDVALRCDPISGHVSLYWYRQALGQGPEFLTYFNYEAQQDKSGLPNDRFSAERPEGSISTLTIQRTEQRDSAMYRCASSLIAGFTDTQYFGPGTRLTVL.

This clonotype was recorded a few times. This may come from a read error, since a much larger clone is one base off. The chain employs TRBV29-1 and TRBJ1-1, with 7 bases matching TRBD1. The CDR3 is made up of 17 amino acids. Germline V gene sequence: CDR1 SQVTM, CDR2 ANQGSEA. V lost 8 bases to trimming and J lost 6 bases; unmatched junction nucleotides: 24. The CDR3 spells CSINHQPSGGHFAEAFF. The CDR3 bases are TGCAGCATTAACCACCAACCCTCAGGGGGACACTTCGCTGAAGCTTTCTTT.

In its sample, this clonotype was seen many times. V and J are TRBV7-2 and TRBJ2-3; unclear D gene. The germline gives CDR1 SGHTA, CDR2 FQGNSA. The CDR3 totals 11 residues. Trimming left V 5 bases short and J 2 bases short, with 2 bases between. DNA for the CDR3: TGTGCCAGCAGCCCCACAGATACGCAGTATTTT. Its protein is CASSPTDTQYF.

This clonotype was observed a single time. A much larger clone lies one base from this, so it may be a read error. The chain carries TRBV11-2 and TRBJ2-3, with D possibly matching TRBD2 (5 bases). CDR1 and CDR2 (germline): SGHAT, FQNNGV. The CDR3 runs 14 residues. The chain's CDR3 is CARSLLGSTDTQYF. In DNA form, the CDR3 reads TGTGCCCGCAGCTTATTGGGGAGTACAGATACGCAGTATTTT.